In its sample, the clone carrying this T cell receptor (beta chain) was seen a few times. Antigen: not known. The V and J ends lost 4 bases and 3 bases, in that order; junction bases with no gene match: 2. The germline V gene encodes CDR1 SNHLY and CDR2 FYNNEI. The CDR3 is 14 residues long. The sample belongs to a study of metastatic and nonmetastatic thyroid tumors. The overall study: Across blood and tumor or nodule tissue, repertoires from malignant and benign thyroid patients were compared with one another. Study results and caveats: Across blood and tumor, TCR beta diversity in malignant thyroid tumors was reportedly significantly higher than in benign nodules.

Patients were all untreated before their thyroid surgery. How the authors handled the data: CDR3 differences across clinicopathological groups were used to build a distant-metastasis classifier for papillary thyroid cancer. TCRdb redid the clone calls on the PCR reads using MiXCR. None of the V and J calls come from the authors' own analysis; TCRdb made them. The sample includes some 7,800 clones, 31% of them seen just once. Sequencing was done on a sample of tumor tissue. The chain links TRBV2 to TRBJ1-3; 8 positions match TRBD1. The clonotype comes from a female donor with papillary thyroid cancer or a benign thyroid nodule (not recorded which). Some clones in this sample may be carry-over from other donors' samples. Written as DNA, the CDR3 is TGTGCCAGCAGTGGACAGGGGCATGGAAACACCATATATTTT. Amino acid sequence: CASSGQGHGNTIYF. The full variable domain, its missing parts supplied by reference TRBV2 and TRBJ1-3, is EPEVTQTPSHQVTQMGQEVILRCVPISNHLYFYWYRQILGQKVEFLVSFYNNEISEKSEIFDDQFSVERPDGSNFTLKIRSTKLEDSAMYFCASSGQGHGNTIYFGEGSWLTVV.